Below are 10 T cell receptor beta chains sequenced from a single sample in a study of early T cells in non-severe SARS-CoV-2 infection. TCRdb redid the calling of the 5' RACE reads with MiXCR, one entry per CDR3 protein. Of some 39,000 distinct CDR3 sequences in the sample, roughly 7.3% were seen once. The sequenced material came from whole blood. The receptors derive from an adult who was a healthcare worker with PCR-confirmed SARS-CoV-2 infection or an uninfected control (not recorded which).

This rearrangement joins TRBV4-2 to TRBJ2-7; D remains unclear. The CDR3 has 12 residues. V lost 0 bases to trimming and J lost 9 bases, with 9 bases between them. Germline V gene data show CDR1 as LGHNA and CDR2 as YNFKEQ. The CDR3: CASSQDGGGQYF. For the CDR3, the DNA is TGTGCCAGCAGCCAAGACGGTGGCGGGCAGTACTTC.

This clonotype appeared many times. This sequence joins TRBV11-3 and TRBJ2-3, with D possibly being TRBD2 (5 bases). In germline, CDR1 is SGHNT, CDR2 YENEEA. The germline V and J ends were trimmed by 0 bases and 7 bases, with 8 bases remaining between them. This CDR3 region has 13 residues. CDR3 in amino acids: CASSLDSAHTQYF. In nucleotides, the CDR3 is TGTGCCAGCAGCTTAGATAGCGCACATACGCAGTATTTT.

This clonotype was picked up a small number of times. This sequence joins TRBV20-1 and TRBJ2-5; the D is unclear. Trimming left V 1 base short and J 2 bases short, with 5 bases between. Germline CDR1 reads DFQATT; CDR2 reads SNEGSKA (reference sequence). This CDR3 contains 12 residues. CDR3 DNA: TGCAGTGCTAGAGTGGGACAAGAGACCCAGTACTTC. Protein sequence: CSARVGQETQYF.

This clonotype was picked up many times. The chain uses TRBV11-2 and TRBJ2-1; TRBD2 aligns across 12 bases. V gave up 4 bases and J gave up 6 bases; unmatched junction bases: 10. Germline V gives CDR1 SGHAT, CDR2 FQNNGV. This CDR3 spans 17 amino acids. CDR3 coding DNA: TGTGCCAGCAGCTCGACGTTACTAGCGGGGGGAGGCAATGAGCAGTTCTTC. This gives the protein CASSSTLLAGGGNEQFF.

There are many counts of this clonotype. The chain joins TRBV28 to TRBJ1-5; 7 nucleotides match TRBD1. There are 17 residues in the CDR3. Looked up from germline, CDR1 is MDHEN and CDR2 is SYDVKM. V lost 3 bases and J lost 0; bases outside the gene matches: 8. CDR3 sequence reads: CASSFGGTANSNQPQHF. The CDR3 DNA sequence: TGTGCCAGCAGTTTTGGGGGGACAGCTAATAGCAATCAGCCCCAGCATTTT.

The chain combines TRBV7-2 with TRBJ1-2; unclear D gene. CDR3 length: 13 amino acids. Germline lookup yields CDR1 SGHTA and CDR2 FQGNSA. V dropped 2 bases and J dropped 4 bases, with 8 bases sitting between them. CDR3 protein: CASSLKEGYGYTF. The CDR3 region has the DNA TGTGCCAGCAGCTTAAAGGAGGGCTATGGCTACACCTTC.

This clonotype was picked up a small number of times. This rearrangement joins TRBV29-1 to TRBJ1-6, with D maybe TRBD1 (6 bases). The CDR3 sequence is 21 residues long. Trimming took off 0 bases at V and 0 bases at J, with 24 bases between the two ends. The germline CDR1 and CDR2 sequences are SQVTM and ANQGSEA. In nucleotides, the CDR3 is TGCAGCGTTGAAGATACCGCTACCCCGAGGGGGGGAAGCTCCTATAATTCACCCCTCCACTTT. Translating it yields CSVEDTATPRGGSSYNSPLHF.

A few counts support this clonotype. The chain recombines TRBV6-6 with TRBJ2-3, with 8 bases identical to TRBD1. The CDR3 runs 15 residues. J lost 2 bases, V lost 1 base, and 2 bases had no gene match. Germline V gives CDR1 MNHNY, CDR2 SVGAGI (reference sequence). The CDR3 protein is CASSYWDRTTDTQYF. The CDR3 nucleotides read TGTGCCAGCAGTTACTGGGACAGGACCACAGATACGCAGTATTTT.

The chain couples TRBV2 to TRBJ2-3; 7 bases line up with TRBD2. V gave up 8 bases and J gave up 0 bases; unmatched junction bases: 5. The germline V gene encodes CDR1 SNHLY and CDR2 FYNNEI. This CDR3 spans 14 amino acids. CDR3 loop: CASCGGSSTDTQYF. The CDR3, as DNA: TGTGCCAGCTGCGGCGGGAGTAGCACAGATACGCAGTATTTT.

This clonotype was seen many times. The chain links TRBV19 to TRBJ2-7; TRBD1 matches at 8 bases. The CDR3 has 15 residues. J gave up 5 bases and V 5 bases, and 11 bases lay outside the gene matches. The germline CDR1 and CDR2 sequences are LNHDA and SQIVND (reference sequence). The CDR3 reads CASSFRGRGPHEQYF. In DNA form, the CDR3 reads TGTGCCAGTAGTTTCAGGGGGCGCGGGCCCCACGAGCAGTACTTC.